Presented here are 2 T cell receptor beta chains from one specimen sequenced in a study of T cells in Graves' hyperthyroidism and ophthalmopathy. Researchers amplified the TCR beta CDR3 regions from RNA transcripts. Using the HTBI primer set, a first-round RT-PCR was run on the TCR CDR3. Using its own MiXCR run on the multiplex PCR reads, TCRdb lists one record per CDR3 protein. The table shows about 700,000 distinct CDR3 sequences, with about 14% occurring only once. Material for sequencing was blood. These receptors originate from a woman between 18 and 29 years old with Graves' hyperthyroidism.

V is TRBV4-2 and J is TRBJ1-2; no clear D. Germline V gene lookup returns CDR1 LGHNA and CDR2 YNFKEQ. Trimming took off 1 base at V and 5 bases at J, with 14 bases between the two ends. The CDR3 has 15 amino acids. CDR3 sequence: CASSQAIFITYGYTF. The CDR3, as DNA: TGTGCCAGCAGCCAAGCGATCTTTATTACTTATGGCTACACCTTC.

This clonotype showed up many times. The chain combines TRBV5-8 with TRBJ2-3, with 7 nucleotides matching TRBD1. The CDR3 sequence is 14 residues long. The germline V gene has CDR1 SGHTS and CDR2 YDEGEE. V lost 4 bases and J lost 4; bases outside the gene matches: 6. Here the CDR3 reads CASSLTGSSDTQYF. CDR3 in DNA: TGTGCCAGCAGCCTGACAGGGAGCTCAGATACGCAGTATTTT.